The rows below give T cell receptor beta chains drawn from one sample of a study of control samples from healthy donors and cancer patients. Assay: immunoSEQ multiplex PCR; the TCRdb copy retains only in-frame clones and omits some. Of over 100,000 clones in the sample, under 95% were seen once. The sample was blood. The source is a woman between 18 and 30 years old in good health. Each CDR3 is given with its conserved first and last residue. D genes are given only for firm matches. Size is omitted from some rows. Given values are once, few, many or a class for expanded clones.

DNA | CDR3 | size | V | D | J
TGTGCCAGCAGCGTAGACAGCAACACTGAAGCTTTCTTT | CASSVDSNTEAFF | - | TRBV9 | - | TRBJ1-1
TGTGCCAGCAGACCCCAGGGGGCGGGTGGCTACACCTTC | CASRPQGAGGYTF | few | TRBV27 | TRBD1 | TRBJ1-2
TGTGCCAGAAGCTTGGTGGGGCAGGCTCAGTTCTTC | CARSLVGQAQFF | - | TRBV5-3 | - | TRBJ2-1
TGTGCCAGTACCCAGCGGGGGGAGGCCGGGGAGCTGTTTTTT | CASTQRGEAGELFF | once | TRBV19 | TRBD2 | TRBJ2-2
TGTGCCAGAAGCTTGATAGCGGGAGAGAACGGGGAGCTGTTTTTT | CARSLIAGENGELFF | once | TRBV5-3 | TRBD2 | TRBJ2-2
TGTGCCAGCAGTCCTTCGGTGGGGGGCCTTCTCGAGCAGTACTTC | CASSPSVGGLLEQYF | few | TRBV28 | - | TRBJ2-7
TGCAGCGTCGGGACCGCAGATACGCAGTATTTT | CSVGTADTQYF | - | TRBV29-1 | - | TRBJ2-3
TGTGCCATCAGTGACGAGGGCCGGGATCAGCCCCAGCATTTT | CAISDEGRDQPQHF | - | TRBV10-3 | - | TRBJ1-5
TGTGCCAGCAGCTTAACCGGCTCTGGAAACACCATATATTTT | CASSLTGSGNTIYF | - | TRBV11-3 | - | TRBJ1-3
TGCAGCGTTGAACAGGGAGGATACAACTATGGCTACACCTTC | CSVEQGGYNYGYTF | - | TRBV29-1 | - | TRBJ1-2
TGTGCCTGGAGCCGTGGGGGATCTGGAAACACCATATATTTT | CAWSRGGSGNTIYF | - | TRBV30 | - | TRBJ1-3
TGTGCCAGCAGTTCCAGAGACACCGGGGAGCTGTTTTTT | CASSSRDTGELFF | - | TRBV2 | - | TRBJ2-2
TGTGCCACCAGCAATTTAGTTACTAGCGGGATAGGCTATGAGCAGTTCTTC | CATSNLVTSGIGYEQFF | - | TRBV15 | TRBD2 | TRBJ2-1
TGCGCCAGCAGCTCCCGCGACAGAGTACAAGAGACCCAGTACTTC | CASSSRDRVQETQYF | - | TRBV5-1 | - | TRBJ2-5
TGTGCCAGCAGCTCATATTACGAGCAGTACTTC | CASSSYYEQYF | - | TRBV27 | - | TRBJ2-7
TGTGCCAGCAGCGGAATGATGAGGGACACTGAAGCTTTCTTT | CASSGMMRDTEAFF | once | TRBV7-9 | - | TRBJ1-1
TGTGCCAGCACGGGGGATCCGTTGAACACTGAAGCTTTCTTT | CASTGDPLNTEAFF | - | TRBV7-8 | - | TRBJ1-1
TGTGCCACCAGTGATTTGAAATCGCGGGAGAACGAAGATACGCAGTATTTT | CATSDLKSRENEDTQYF | - | TRBV24-1 | TRBD2 | TRBJ2-3
TGTGCCAGCAGCAACCGGGACAGCTATGGCTACACCTTC | CASSNRDSYGYTF | - | TRBV7-2 | TRBD1 | TRBJ1-2
TGTGCCTGGAGTGTGGGGGACAGGGGGTCACCCCTCCACTTT | CAWSVGDRGSPLHF | once | TRBV30 | TRBD1 | TRBJ1-6
TGTGCCTCTACTCAGGGGGCCGTTGGCTACACCTTC | CASTQGAVGYTF | - | TRBV30 | TRBD1 | TRBJ1-2
TGTGCCAGCAGCTTAGCGGGGGCTGAAGATACGCAGTATTTT | CASSLAGAEDTQYF | - | TRBV11-1 | - | TRBJ2-3
TGTGCCAGCAGTTCAGGGTTCGGCTACACCTTC | CASSSGFGYTF | - | TRBV27 | - | TRBJ1-2
TGTGCCTGGAGTGTGGACAGGGGAACTAATGAAAAACTGTTTTTT | CAWSVDRGTNEKLFF | - | TRBV30 | TRBD1 | TRBJ1-4
TGTGCCAGCAGTTTAGGGGTGGGCCAGCCCCAGCATTTT | CASSLGVGQPQHF | - | TRBV12-3/TRBV12-4 | - | TRBJ1-5
TGTGCCAGTAGCTCCTCGGGGCCTAGGGGCGGCTACACCTTC | CASSSSGPRGGYTF | - | TRBV19 | - | TRBJ1-2
TGTGCCAGCAGCCCTCCCGGGGCCTCTAACTATGGCTACACCTTC | CASSPPGASNYGYTF | - | TRBV27 | - | TRBJ1-2
TGCGCCAGCAGCCAAGTAGGAGGAACCCACTATAATTCACCCCTCCACTTT | CASSQVGGTHYNSPLHF | - | TRBV4-1 | - | TRBJ1-6
TGTGCCAGCTCACCAAGGCAGAACACTGAAGCTTTCTTT | CASSPRQNTEAFF | few | TRBV18 | - | TRBJ1-1
TGTGCCAGCAGTTACCGGACAGGCGGTTCCTACGAGCAGTACTTC | CASSYRTGGSYEQYF | few | TRBV6-5 | TRBD1 | TRBJ2-7
TGCGCCAGCAGCTTGGGCAGCCGAACCGGGGAGCTGTTTTTT | CASSLGSRTGELFF | - | TRBV5-1 | - | TRBJ2-2
TGTGCCAGCAGCCCAACCTCCTACGAGCAGTACTTC | CASSPTSYEQYF | once | TRBV11-3 | - | TRBJ2-7
TGCGCCAGCAGCTTGGAAGTGAGCTCCTACGAGCAGTACTTC | CASSLEVSSYEQYF | few | TRBV5-1 | - | TRBJ2-7
TGTGCCAGCAGCCAAGCTCCTACGACTAGCGGGACAACCTACGAGCAGTACTTC | CASSQAPTTSGTTYEQYF | - | TRBV3-1/TRBV3-2 | TRBD2 | TRBJ2-7
TGTGCCAGCAGCAGGATACAGGAAGACTCTGGAAACACCATATATTTT | CASSRIQEDSGNTIYF | - | TRBV11-3 | - | TRBJ1-3
TGTGCCTGGAGTGGCGGGCCCGGGGACGAGCAGTACTTC | CAWSGGPGDEQYF | - | TRBV30 | - | TRBJ2-7
TGTGCCAGCAGCTTCGGGCGGGGGGTCCAAGAGACCCAGTACTTC | CASSFGRGVQETQYF | - | TRBV11-2 | TRBD2 | TRBJ2-5
TGTGCCAGCAGTTACTCGGCCACATATGGCTACACCTTC | CASSYSATYGYTF | - | TRBV6-5 | - | TRBJ1-2
TGTGCTAGTCGGACTAGCGCGTCAGATACGCAGTATTTT | CASRTSASDTQYF | once | TRBV12-5 | TRBD2 | TRBJ2-3